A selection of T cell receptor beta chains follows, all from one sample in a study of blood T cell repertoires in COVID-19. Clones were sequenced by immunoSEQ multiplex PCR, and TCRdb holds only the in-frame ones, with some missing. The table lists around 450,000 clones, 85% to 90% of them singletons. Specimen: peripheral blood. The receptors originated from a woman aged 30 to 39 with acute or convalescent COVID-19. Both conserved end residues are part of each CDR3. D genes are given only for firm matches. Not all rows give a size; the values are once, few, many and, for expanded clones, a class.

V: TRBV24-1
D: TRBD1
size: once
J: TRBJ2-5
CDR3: CATSGRGQGLDPKETQYF

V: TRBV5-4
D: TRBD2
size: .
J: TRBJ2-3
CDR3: CASSAPTERGGTDTQYF

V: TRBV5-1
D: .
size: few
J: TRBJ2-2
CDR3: CASSLRPTGLNTGELFF

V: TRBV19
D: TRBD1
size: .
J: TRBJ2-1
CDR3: CASSSRQGPYNEQFF

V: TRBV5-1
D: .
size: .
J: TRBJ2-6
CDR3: CASSTGNGGANVLTF

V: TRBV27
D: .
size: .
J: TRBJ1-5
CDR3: CASSPGVGNQPQHF

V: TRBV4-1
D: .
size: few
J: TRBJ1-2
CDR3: CASSHPSDGYTF

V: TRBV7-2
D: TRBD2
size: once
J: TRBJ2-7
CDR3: CASSLRTSGEYEQYF

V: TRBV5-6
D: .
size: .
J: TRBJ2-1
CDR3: CASSLRTEYNEQFF

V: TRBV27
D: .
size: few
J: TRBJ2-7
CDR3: CASRLGGSDEQYF

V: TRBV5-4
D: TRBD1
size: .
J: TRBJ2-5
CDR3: CASSPTPTGDQETQYF

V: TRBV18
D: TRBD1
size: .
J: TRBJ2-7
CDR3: CASSPSGTGGSYEQYF

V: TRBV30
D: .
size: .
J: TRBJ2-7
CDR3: CAGGGGLDEQYF

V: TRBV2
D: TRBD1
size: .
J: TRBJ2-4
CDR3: CASFGDRPRGAKNIQYF

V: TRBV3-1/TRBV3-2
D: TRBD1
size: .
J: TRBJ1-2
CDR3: CASSLPGQGNYGYTF

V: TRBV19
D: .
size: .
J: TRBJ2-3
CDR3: CASSGSTDTQYF

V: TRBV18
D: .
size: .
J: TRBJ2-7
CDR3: CASSPGSGSYEQYF

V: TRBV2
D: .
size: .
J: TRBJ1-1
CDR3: CASSETDNTEAFF

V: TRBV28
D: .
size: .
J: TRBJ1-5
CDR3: CASGRGGMSNQPQHF

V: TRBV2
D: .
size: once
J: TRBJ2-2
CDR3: CASRRSANTGELFF

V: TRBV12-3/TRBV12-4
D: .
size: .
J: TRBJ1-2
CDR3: CASSLGTATGYTF

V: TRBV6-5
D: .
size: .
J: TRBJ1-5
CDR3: CASRATGTQPQHF

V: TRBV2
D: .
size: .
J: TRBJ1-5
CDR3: CASSRGGELQPQHF

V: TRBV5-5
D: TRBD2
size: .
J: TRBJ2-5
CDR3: CASSLRGGLSGETQYF

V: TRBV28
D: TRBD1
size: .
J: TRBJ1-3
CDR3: CASIGGTGTGNTIYF

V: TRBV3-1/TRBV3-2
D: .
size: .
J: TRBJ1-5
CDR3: CASSQGRGQPQHF

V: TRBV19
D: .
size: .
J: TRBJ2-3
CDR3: CASSILGAGSTDTQYF

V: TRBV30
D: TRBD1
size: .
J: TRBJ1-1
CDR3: CAWSVPRGVTEAFF

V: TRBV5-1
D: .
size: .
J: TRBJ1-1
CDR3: CASSLHREAEAFF

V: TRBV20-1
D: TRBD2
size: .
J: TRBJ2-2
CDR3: CSASIGTSAGELFF

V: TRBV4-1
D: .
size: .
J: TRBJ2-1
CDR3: CASRKAGSADEQFF

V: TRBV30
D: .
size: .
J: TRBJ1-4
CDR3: CAWSVRTASNEKLFF

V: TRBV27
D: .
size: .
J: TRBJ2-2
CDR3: CASSFSRYTGELFF

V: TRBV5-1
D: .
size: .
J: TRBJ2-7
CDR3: CASSPEAYPYEQYF

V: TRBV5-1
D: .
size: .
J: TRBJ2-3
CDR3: CASKNEGTDTQYF

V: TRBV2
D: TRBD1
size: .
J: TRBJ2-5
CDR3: CASSDGTGYFGETQYF

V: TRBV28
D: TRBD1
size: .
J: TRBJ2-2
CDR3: CASGTGTGVTGELFF

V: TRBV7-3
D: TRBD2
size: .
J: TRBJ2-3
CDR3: CASSSGLASDTQYF

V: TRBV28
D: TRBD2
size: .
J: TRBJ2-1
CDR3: CASSSRTSGGDEQFF

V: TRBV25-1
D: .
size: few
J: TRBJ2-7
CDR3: CASRDIYEQYF

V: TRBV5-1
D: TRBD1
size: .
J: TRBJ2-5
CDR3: CASSGGTGAETQYF

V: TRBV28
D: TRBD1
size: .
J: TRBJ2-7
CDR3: CASSSTNRGRSSYEQYF

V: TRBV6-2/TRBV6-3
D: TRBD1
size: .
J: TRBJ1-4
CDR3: CASSKIQGGKLFF

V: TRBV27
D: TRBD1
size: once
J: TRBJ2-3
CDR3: CASSSWDSSTDTQYF

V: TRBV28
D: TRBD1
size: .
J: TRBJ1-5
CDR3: CASRPDRGRGQPQHF

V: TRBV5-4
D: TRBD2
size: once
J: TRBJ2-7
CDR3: CASSFSGGYEQYF

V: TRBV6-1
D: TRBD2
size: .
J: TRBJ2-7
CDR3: CASSEVRGGSGYEQYF

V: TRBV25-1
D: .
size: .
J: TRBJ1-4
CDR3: CASSEWESGGINEKLFF

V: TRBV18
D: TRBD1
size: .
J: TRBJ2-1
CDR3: CASSTNTGTGGEQFF

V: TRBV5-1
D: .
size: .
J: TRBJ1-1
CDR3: CASSKGQAMNTEAFF

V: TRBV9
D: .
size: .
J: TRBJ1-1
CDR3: CASSVGIGANTEAFF

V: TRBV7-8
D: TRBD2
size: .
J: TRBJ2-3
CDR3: CASSLVAGGPVDTQYF

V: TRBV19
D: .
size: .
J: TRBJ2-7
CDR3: CASSLAVGSNYEQYF